This T cell receptor beta chain was found in a study of T cells in women clearing cervical HPV infection. Broader study findings: T-cell numbers per sample were unknown and may explain richness differences. Controls had more TRBV6-7 (0.16%) than cases (about 0.11%). CIN3+ cases had significantly higher TCR repertoire richness than controls, but evenness did not differ.

Points on this clone: What it recognizes is unknown. The read ends 3 residues early relative to the CDR3; the germline J gene fills the gap.

The CDR3 sequence is 12 residues long. Per the germline V gene, CDR1 is DFQATT and CDR2 is SNEGSKA (reference sequence). Trimming shortened V by 0 bases and J by 6 bases, and 8 bases separated the two germline ends. TCRdb keeps only in-frame clones here, not all; method: immunoSEQ multiplex PCR. The clone table shows about 32,000 clones, with the ten largest holding around 6.6%. HPV was found by MY09/MY11 PCR and dot-blot genotyping. Material for sequencing was blood buffy coat. This chain joins TRBV20-1 and TRBJ1-1; D unclear. This TCR came from a woman aged 18-70 years with a cervical HPV16 infection that either progressed to CIN3+ or cleared (not recorded which). The CDR3 here is CSARDLAAEAFF. Partial CDR3 DNA: TGCAGTGCTAGAGATCTGGCAGCTGAA.